The 16 T cell receptor beta chains given below trace back to one sample, sequenced in a study of a mutant IDH1 vaccine in newly diagnosed glioma. The time point denotes: week 5, during vaccination. It was 300 ug of mutant IDH1 20-mer peptide that made up each vaccine dose, given with topical imiquimod. The table came from immunoSEQ multiplex PCR; TCRdb's copy has only in-frame clones and leaves some out. Here the sample spans nearly 55,000 clones, about 80% being singletons. Their recognized antigens are unknown. Sequences were derived from PBMCs, sampled from a glioma patient whose treatment included an IDH1 peptide vaccine. These receptor sequences come from a man in his thirties or forties with glioma.

The chain combines TRBV7-9 with TRBJ1-2, with no clear D. The CDR3 covers 17 residues. V shed 3 bases and J shed 1 base, with 18 bases lying between them. Germline V gene data show CDR1 as SEHNR and CDR2 as FQNEAQ (reference sequence). The CDR3 spells CASSFPPPEADNYGYTF. CDR3 in DNA: TGTGCCAGCAGCTTTCCCCCCCCGGAGGCTGATAACTATGGCTACACCTTC.

There are a few counts of this clone. The genes are TRBV27 and TRBJ2-4; the D gene is possibly TRBD1 (5 bases). This CDR3 region has 16 residues. Trimming removed 4 bases at V and 1 base at J, with 14 bases between. Germline CDR1 MNHEY, CDR2 SMNVEV (reference sequence). CDR3 DNA: TGTGCCAGCAGTTCTAAGGGGCCCCGGGCCAAAAACATTCAGTACTTC. Translation gives CASSSKGPRAKNIQYF.

This sequence joins TRBV5-4 and TRBJ2-3; TRBD2 aligns across 12 bases. The CDR3 sequence is 15 residues long. Germline-derived CDR1 and CDR2 are SGHNT and YYREEE (reference sequence). Trimming cost V 4 bases and J 4 bases; bases outside gene matches: 4. CDR3 sequence (DNA): TGTGCCAGCAGCCCGACTAGCGGGGGATCAGATACGCAGTATTTT. This gives the protein CASSPTSGGSDTQYF.

The rearrangement joins TRBV5-1 to TRBJ2-1; maybe TRBD2 (6 bases). The CDR3 is 14 amino acids. CDR1 SGHRS and CDR2 YFSETQ come from the germline V gene. V was pared by 4 bases and J by 7 bases, with 15 bases between. The CDR3 DNA follows: TGCGCCAGCAGCCGGCCGGGGGTGAATAATGAGCAGTTCTTC. It codes for CASSRPGVNNEQFF.

The chain couples TRBV19 to TRBJ2-1, with 10 bases identical to TRBD1. The length of the CDR3 is 20 residues. Germline values: CDR1 LNHDA, CDR2 SQIVND (reference sequence). J was trimmed by 0 bases and V by 1 base; bases with no gene match: 12. CDR3 in amino acids: CASSIALSGTGAYSYNEQFF. The CDR3 bases are TGTGCCAGTAGTATAGCACTATCCGGGACAGGGGCTTACTCCTACAATGAGCAGTTCTTC.

This rearrangement joins TRBV6-6 to TRBJ1-2; D is uncertain. The V end lost 0 bases, the J end lost 7 bases, and 12 bases lay between the germline ends. CDR1 is MNHNY, CDR2 SVGAGI, per germline (reference sequence). The CDR3 is 14 residues long. CDR3 loop: CASSYSRVKVGYTF. The CDR3 bases are TGTGCCAGCAGTTACTCTAGGGTTAAAGTTGGCTACACCTTC.

The rearrangement joins TRBV9 to TRBJ2-5, with D unresolved. The germline gives CDR1 SGDLS, CDR2 YYNGEE. Trimming left V 3 bases short and J 2 bases short, with 14 bases between. This CDR3 contains 15 residues. The CDR3 nucleotides are TGTGCCAGCAGCGCCTTTTCGGGCAGACAAGAGACCCAGTACTTC. Amino acids: CASSAFSGRQETQYF. Full variable domain (outside the CDR3, taken from reference TRBV9 and TRBJ2-5): DSGVTQTPKHLITATGQRVTLRCSPRSGDLSVYWYQQSLDQGLQFLIQYYNGEERAKGNILERFSAQQFPDLHSELNLSSLELGDSALYFCASSAFSGRQETQYFGPGTRLLVL.

This clone was observed a handful of times. A read error is possible here, since a much larger clone lies one base away. The chain is built from TRBV4-2 and TRBJ2-2, with 9 bases lining up with TRBD2. With 0 bases clipped from V and 2 bases from J, the junction kept 7 bases outside the gene matches. The CDR3 length is 18 residues. Germline V gene sequence: CDR1 LGHNA, CDR2 YNFKEQ. CDR3 loop: CASSQDEAGGPNTGELFF. In DNA, the CDR3 is TGTGCCAGCAGCCAAGATGAGGCGGGGGGGCCTAACACCGGGGAGCTGTTTTTT.

This chain's CDR3 is CASSSLGQPACTF. The CDR3 DNA is TGTGCCAGCAGCTCATTGGGACAGCCGGCTTGCACCTTC. V usage is TRBV7-7 and J usage is TRBJ1-2; the match to TRBD1 covers 7 bases. Trimming removed 4 bases from V and 13 bases from J; junction bases left unmatched: 12. Germline V lookup: CDR1 SSHAT, CDR2 FNYEAQ (reference sequence). The CDR3 is made up of 13 amino acids.

The chain uses TRBV4-1 and TRBJ2-7; D possibly corresponds to TRBD2 (5 bases). The CDR3 has 14 amino acids. The V gene's germline CDR1 is MGHRA and CDR2 YSYEKL. Trimming stripped 1 base from V and 5 bases from J, with 12 bases between. CDR3 residues: CASSQVFRDNEQYF. The CDR3 nucleotides are TGCGCCAGCAGCCAAGTTTTTCGGGATAACGAGCAGTACTTC.

V is TRBV28 and J is TRBJ2-5; a weak D match, TRBD1 (6 bases). Germline V gene sequence: CDR1 MDHEN, CDR2 SYDVKM. The CDR3 covers 16 residues. Trimming pared 2 bases from V and 0 bases from J, leaving 13 bases between. The CDR3 region has the DNA TGTGCCAGCAGTTTACGACAGGCGATTAACCAAGAGACCCAGTACTTC. As protein: CASSLRQAINQETQYF. Variable domain in full (rest from reference TRBV28 and TRBJ2-5): DVKVTQSSRYLVKRTGEKVFLECVQDMDHENMFWYRQDPGLGLRLIYFSYDVKMKEKGDIPEGYSVSREKKERFSLILESASTNQTSMYLCASSLRQAINQETQYFGPGTRLLVL.

The chain has TRBV19 and TRBJ1-2; 7 nucleotides align to TRBD1. CDR3 size: 16 residues. J lost 0 bases, V lost 6 bases, and 10 bases had no gene match. Germline V gene sequence: CDR1 LNHDA, CDR2 SQIVND (reference sequence). The CDR3 coding sequence is TGTGCCAGTAGCCCAGGGGGGGGCCTAGCTAACTATGGCTACACCTTC. It encodes CASSPGGGLANYGYTF.

The rearrangement links TRBV19 to TRBJ1-5; 12 bases are shared with TRBD1. V was pared by 3 bases and J by 0 bases, with 3 bases of the junction left unmatched. The CDR3 loop spans 17 amino acids. The germline V gene has CDR1 LNHDA and CDR2 SQIVND (reference sequence). The CDR3 DNA reads as TGTGCCAGTAGTATGGGACAGGGGGCCCCTAGCAATCAGCCCCAGCATTTT. Amino acids: CASSMGQGAPSNQPQHF.

The V and J genes are TRBV5-1 and TRBJ2-2; TRBD2 agrees at 13 bases. CDR3 length equals 16 residues. V lost 3 bases to trimming and J lost 4 bases; unmatched junction nucleotides: 3. Germline-derived CDR1 and CDR2 are SGHRS and YFSETQ. This CDR3 reads CASSSGLAGITGELFF. The CDR3 DNA sequence: TGCGCCAGCAGCTCGGGACTAGCGGGGATCACCGGGGAGCTGTTTTTT.

This clone was counted once. The chain employs TRBV7-9 and TRBJ2-2; D gene uncertain. CDR3 size: 14 residues. Germline V gene lookup returns CDR1 SEHNR and CDR2 FQNEAQ (reference sequence). Trimming removed 3 bases at V and 3 bases at J, with 8 bases between. The CDR3 DNA reads TGTGCCAGCAGCTTGGTTCGGGACACCGGGGAGCTGTTTTTT. It is translated as CASSLVRDTGELFF.

This clone was counted once. This rearrangement joins TRBV2 to TRBJ1-1; D may be TRBD1 (5 bases). This CDR3 is built from 11 residues. V was trimmed by 8 bases and J by 11 bases, leaving 15 bases between them. Germline CDR1 SNHLY, CDR2 FYNNEI. In DNA form, the CDR3 reads TGTGCCAGCGGGGCCAACTTCGACGCTTTCTTT. This codes for CASGANFDAFF.